This passage covers 3 T cell receptor beta chains from one sample sequenced in a study of blood T cell repertoires in COVID-19 (dated by TCRdb to the early 2020s). Library preparation employed the immunoSEQ multiplex PCR assay. Here the immuneACCESS table is served through TCRdb, limited to in-frame sequences with V and J called. Missing clones are a known gap in these copies; in checked studies unresolved V genes cover under half, and the rest lacks a known reason. For this sample the table gives 60,000 to 85,000 clones, of which approximately 79% were detected only once. The top ten clonotypes cover 2.5% to 3% of the sample. Material for sequencing was peripheral blood. These receptors originate from a human donor with acute or convalescent COVID-19. The donor label of this sample is uncertain.

This chain joins TRBV7-2 and TRBJ1-2; D perhaps matches TRBD1 (5 bases). V shed 7 bases and J shed 4 bases, with 13 bases lying between them. The CDR3 covers 13 residues. CDR1 and CDR2 from the germline V gene are SGHTA and FQGNSA. For the CDR3, the DNA is TGTGCCAGCACCCCAGCGGGGGGCTATGGCTACACCTTC. It encodes CASTPAGGYGYTF.

The V and J genes are TRBV2 and TRBJ2-6; D is uncertain. CDR3 length equals 17 residues. Germline V CDR1 and CDR2: SNHLY, FYNNEI. Between the trimmed V and J ends, which lost 4 bases and 2 bases, there was a span of 15 bases. CDR3 protein: CASSANHGLAGANVLTF. DNA for the CDR3: TGTGCCAGCAGTGCTAACCATGGGCTGGCTGGGGCCAACGTCCTGACTTTC.

This chain uses TRBV7-9 with TRBJ2-5, with D maybe TRBD2 (6 bases). CDR1 and CDR2 from the germline V gene are SEHNR and FQNEAQ (reference sequence). Trimming took 4 bases from V and 4 from J, leaving 16 bases between them. This CDR3 is built from 15 residues. CDR3 in amino acids: CASSSGPEGRETQYF. CDR3 DNA sequence: TGTGCCAGCAGCTCGGGACCGGAGGGGAGAGAGACCCAGTACTTC.